These T cell receptor beta chains were read from a single sample in a study of blood T cell repertoires in COVID-19. Produced via immunoSEQ multiplex PCR; TCRdb's table is partial and in-frame only. The table has a few hundred thousand clones, 75% to 90% seen once; the top ten hold under 3.5%. The sample taken for sequencing was peripheral blood. The receptor source for this set is a woman aged 25 to 45 with COVID-19, enrolled during active disease. Both conserved end residues are part of each CDR3. The order of the fields is CDR3 DNA, CDR3 protein, J gene, clone size, V gene, D gene. A D gene is named only where the DNA matches it firmly. Clone size is not always given. Where it is, it says once, few, many or a class for expanded clones.

cdr3_nt: TGTGCCAGCAGCCAAGATTCACTAGCGGGAGAGATCTTGGCCAAAAACATTCAGTACTTC
cdr3_aa: CASSQDSLAGEILAKNIQYF
j_call: TRBJ2-4
clone_size: .
v_call: TRBV3-1/TRBV3-2
d_call: TRBD2

cdr3_nt: TGTGCCAGCAGTTCCGGGTATGGCTACACCTTC
cdr3_aa: CASSSGYGYTF
j_call: TRBJ1-2
clone_size: .
v_call: TRBV7-9
d_call: .

cdr3_nt: TGTGCCAGTAGCACTCTGAGGTTAACAGATACGCAGTATTTT
cdr3_aa: CASSTLRLTDTQYF
j_call: TRBJ2-3
clone_size: few
v_call: TRBV19
d_call: .

cdr3_nt: TGTGCCAGTAGTATTTATCTCGGGGGGGCCAGCACAGATACGCAGTATTTT
cdr3_aa: CASSIYLGGASTDTQYF
j_call: TRBJ2-3
clone_size: .
v_call: TRBV19
d_call: TRBD2

cdr3_nt: TGTGCCAGTACCAGGGCGGTGAACACTGAAGCTTTCTTT
cdr3_aa: CASTRAVNTEAFF
j_call: TRBJ1-1
clone_size: once
v_call: TRBV19
d_call: .

cdr3_nt: TGTGCCAGCAGTTATAGGGGGCCTAGCCACGAGCAGTACTTC
cdr3_aa: CASSYRGPSHEQYF
j_call: TRBJ2-7
clone_size: once
v_call: TRBV6-6
d_call: TRBD1

cdr3_nt: TGTGCCAGCAGCGCGGGACTAGCGGGAGGCACAGATACGCAGTATTTT
cdr3_aa: CASSAGLAGGTDTQYF
j_call: TRBJ2-3
clone_size: once
v_call: TRBV9
d_call: TRBD2

cdr3_nt: TGTGCCAGCAGCTTAGGACGGGACACAGATACGCAGTATTTT
cdr3_aa: CASSLGRDTDTQYF
j_call: TRBJ2-3
clone_size: .
v_call: TRBV11-3
d_call: .

cdr3_nt: TGTGCCAGCAGTTTATCCGGGACAGGGGGCGACGAGCAGTACTTC
cdr3_aa: CASSLSGTGGDEQYF
j_call: TRBJ2-7
clone_size: .
v_call: TRBV28
d_call: TRBD1

cdr3_nt: TGTGCCAGCAGCGGAGGACGGACGAAGAATCAGCCCCAGCATTTT
cdr3_aa: CASSGGRTKNQPQHF
j_call: TRBJ1-5
clone_size: .
v_call: TRBV7-2
d_call: .

cdr3_nt: TGTGCCAGCAGCTTGCGGGGGACCTACAATGAGCAGTTCTTC
cdr3_aa: CASSLRGTYNEQFF
j_call: TRBJ2-1
clone_size: .
v_call: TRBV5-8
d_call: .

cdr3_nt: TGTGCCTGGAGCCCGTCCAATCAGCCCCAGCATTTT
cdr3_aa: CAWSPSNQPQHF
j_call: TRBJ1-5
clone_size: .
v_call: TRBV30
d_call: .

cdr3_nt: TGTGCCAGCAGCTTTAGCGGGAGGGAGGGCAATGAGCAGTTCTTC
cdr3_aa: CASSFSGREGNEQFF
j_call: TRBJ2-1
clone_size: .
v_call: TRBV11-2
d_call: TRBD2

cdr3_nt: TGTGCCAGCAGATCAAGCCAGAGGGGCAATCAGCCCCAGCATTTT
cdr3_aa: CASRSSQRGNQPQHF
j_call: TRBJ1-5
clone_size: .
v_call: TRBV27
d_call: .

cdr3_nt: TGTGCCTGGAGGACAGGGGGCAACACAGATACGCAGTATTTT
cdr3_aa: CAWRTGGNTDTQYF
j_call: TRBJ2-3
clone_size: .
v_call: TRBV30
d_call: TRBD1

cdr3_nt: TGTGCCAGCAGCTCCGGACAGGGAGTGAACACTGAAGCTTTCTTT
cdr3_aa: CASSSGQGVNTEAFF
j_call: TRBJ1-1
clone_size: .
v_call: TRBV5-4
d_call: TRBD1

cdr3_nt: TGTGCCAGCAGGTCCGGGACAGGGGATTTGAACTATGGCTACACCTTC
cdr3_aa: CASRSGTGDLNYGYTF
j_call: TRBJ1-2
clone_size: .
v_call: TRBV5-4
d_call: TRBD1

cdr3_nt: TGTGCCAGCAGCTCTACTATCAGGGGGGCCCAGAAAACTACCACTGAAGCTTTCTTT
cdr3_aa: CASSSTIRGAQKTTTEAFF
j_call: TRBJ1-1
clone_size: .
v_call: TRBV5-5
d_call: TRBD1

cdr3_nt: TGTGCCAGTAACGTCTGGGAGGGGGCAGATACGCAGTATTTT
cdr3_aa: CASNVWEGADTQYF
j_call: TRBJ2-3
clone_size: .
v_call: TRBV19
d_call: .

cdr3_nt: TGCGCCAGCAGCCCTGGGACTAGCGGAGGTTTTTACAATGAGCAGTTCTTC
cdr3_aa: CASSPGTSGGFYNEQFF
j_call: TRBJ2-1
clone_size: .
v_call: TRBV5-1
d_call: TRBD2

cdr3_nt: TGTGCCAGCACTCGAGCCAACAGGGCGCAAGTGGGGAACTATGGCTACACCTTC
cdr3_aa: CASTRANRAQVGNYGYTF
j_call: TRBJ1-2
clone_size: .
v_call: TRBV5-8
d_call: .

cdr3_nt: TGTGCCAGCAGCCCCCCGGGGAACACTGAAGCTTTCTTT
cdr3_aa: CASSPPGNTEAFF
j_call: TRBJ1-1
clone_size: .
v_call: TRBV3-1/TRBV3-2
d_call: .

cdr3_nt: TGTGCCAGCAGTCGGAGGACTAGCGGAGGCACCGGGGAGCTGTTTTTT
cdr3_aa: CASSRRTSGGTGELFF
j_call: TRBJ2-2
clone_size: .
v_call: TRBV27
d_call: TRBD2

cdr3_nt: TGTGCCAGCAGCTTGGGAGGGACAAGCTATGGCTACACCTTC
cdr3_aa: CASSLGGTSYGYTF
j_call: TRBJ1-2
clone_size: .
v_call: TRBV5-5
d_call: .

cdr3_nt: TGTGCCAGCAGCTTAGGGACTAGCGGGAGCTCCTACAATGAGCAGTTCTTC
cdr3_aa: CASSLGTSGSSYNEQFF
j_call: TRBJ2-1
clone_size: few
v_call: TRBV11-2
d_call: TRBD2

cdr3_nt: TGCAGTGCTGCGGAAATCTACGAGCAGTACTTC
cdr3_aa: CSAAEIYEQYF
j_call: TRBJ2-7
clone_size: .
v_call: TRBV20-1
d_call: .

cdr3_nt: TGCAGCGTTGTAATCCCCGGACTAGATGTTACCGGGGAGCTGTTTTTT
cdr3_aa: CSVVIPGLDVTGELFF
j_call: TRBJ2-2
clone_size: .
v_call: TRBV29-1
d_call: TRBD2

cdr3_nt: TGTGCCAGCAGTGTGAGAGGGTCTGAAGCTTTCTTT
cdr3_aa: CASSVRGSEAFF
j_call: TRBJ1-1
clone_size: .
v_call: TRBV5-4
d_call: .

cdr3_nt: TGCGCCAGCAGCTTGGCAGGGGGTGGCGAAAAACTGTTTTTT
cdr3_aa: CASSLAGGGEKLFF
j_call: TRBJ1-4
clone_size: .
v_call: TRBV5-1
d_call: TRBD1

cdr3_nt: TGTGCCAGCAGTTTACAGGGGCCGGGGACTGAAGCTTTCTTT
cdr3_aa: CASSLQGPGTEAFF
j_call: TRBJ1-1
clone_size: .
v_call: TRBV27
d_call: .

cdr3_nt: TGTGCCAGCAGCCCATCCGGGACTCCCACTACCATGAACACTGAAGCTTTCTTT
cdr3_aa: CASSPSGTPTTMNTEAFF
j_call: TRBJ1-1
clone_size: .
v_call: TRBV9
d_call: .

cdr3_nt: TGTGCCAGCAGATTAAGACAGGGCGCTGGGACCCAGTACTTC
cdr3_aa: CASRLRQGAGTQYF
j_call: TRBJ2-5
clone_size: once
v_call: TRBV11-2
d_call: TRBD1

cdr3_nt: TGTGCCAGCAGCTTTGGGTCGGACAGGGGATCCTACGAGCAGTACTTC
cdr3_aa: CASSFGSDRGSYEQYF
j_call: TRBJ2-7
clone_size: once
v_call: TRBV7-9
d_call: TRBD1